These T cell receptor beta chains were read from a single sample in a study of T cell repertoires in cytomegalovirus infection. Antigens for these TCRs are unknown. TCRdb reprocessed the reads with MiXCR, giving one entry per CDR3 protein. The sample shows approximately 1,000,000 distinct CDR3 sequences, 30% to 40% of them seen only once. The sequences come from cultured CD8+ T cells from PBMCs, collected from culture after CMV antigen stimulation. Receptors originate from a human donor in good health (CMV status not recorded). Some clones in this sample may be carry-over from other donors' samples. CDR3s include the opening cysteine and the closing phenylalanine or tryptophan. The D gene is left open where the match is weak. Expanded clones get a size class; other rows say once, few or many, or leave the size out.

J gene | CDR3 length | V gene | D gene | clone size | CDR3 protein | CDR3 DNA
TRBJ2-7 | 16 | TRBV12-3/TRBV12-4 | TRBD2 | few | CASRDDRDYTSYEQYF | TGTGCCAGCAGAGATGACCGGGACTACACCTCCTACGAGCAGTACTTC
TRBJ1-1 | 15 | TRBV6-5 | - | - | CASSYSRWASTEAFF | TGTGCCAGCAGTTACTCCAGGTGGGCTTCCACTGAAGCTTTCTTT
TRBJ1-2 | 12 | TRBV19 | - | - | CASSPTGNGYTF | TGTGCCAGTAGTCCAACAGGGAATGGCTACACCTTC
TRBJ1-6 | 14 | TRBV2 | - | - | CASSPGRLDSPLHF | TGTGCCAGCAGTCCGGGGAGACTTGATTCACCCCTCCACTTT
TRBJ1-5 | 16 | TRBV7-2 | - | many | CASSLVRGWGSQPQHF | TGTGCCAGCAGCTTAGTTCGAGGGTGGGGGAGTCAGCCCCAGCATTTT
TRBJ2-3 | 11 | TRBV9 | - | - | CASSVEDTQYF | TGTGCCAGCAGCGTAGAGGATACGCAGTATTTT
TRBJ2-3 | 13 | TRBV12-3/TRBV12-4 | - | - | CASSSPSRDTQYF | TGTGCCAGCAGTTCCCCTAGCCGGGATACGCAGTATTTT
TRBJ2-1 | 16 | TRBV6-6 | - | - | CASSYSMETGFNEQFF | TGTGCCAGCAGTTACTCGATGGAAACAGGGTTCAATGAGCAGTTCTTC
TRBJ1-6 | 14 | TRBV5-4 | - | - | CASSLVGENSPLHF | TGTGCCAGCAGCTTGGTTGGGGAAAATTCACCCCTCCACTTT
TRBJ2-2 | 15 | TRBV6-6 | - | - | CASTPRQRNTGELFF | TGTGCCAGCACCCCGCGGCAAAGAAACACCGGGGAGCTGTTTTTT
TRBJ2-7 | 14 | TRBV27 | - | - | CASSLGLPMDEQYF | TGTGCCAGCAGTTTAGGACTACCCATGGACGAGCAGTACTTC
TRBJ1-5 | 18 | TRBV19 | - | few | CASRDRDTGIISNQPQHF | TGTGCCAGTAGGGACCGGGACACGGGCATAATTAGCAATCAGCCCCAGCATTTT
TRBJ2-5 | 14 | TRBV6-5 | - | - | CASSYSAAQETQYF | TGTGCCAGCAGTTACTCGGCAGCGCAAGAGACCCAGTACTTC
TRBJ1-1 | 15 | TRBV7-6 | TRBD1 | many | CASSPGQGGNTEAFF | TGTGCCAGCAGCCCGGGACAGGGGGGGAACACTGAAGCTTTCTTT
TRBJ1-6 | 16 | TRBV4-1 | TRBD1 | - | CASSPTGGIDNSPLHF | TGCGCCAGCAGCCCGACAGGGGGTATCGATAATTCACCCCTCCACTTT
TRBJ1-1 | 15 | TRBV5-1 | TRBD1 | - | CASSFPGGGSTEAFF | TGCGCCAGCAGCTTCCCAGGGGGCGGTAGCACTGAAGCTTTCTTT
TRBJ2-1 | 18 | TRBV20-1 | TRBD2 | - | CSARVRGIAGGSYNEQFF | TGCAGTGCTAGGGTCAGGGGTATAGCGGGGGGGTCCTACAATGAGCAGTTCTTC
TRBJ2-7 | 15 | TRBV12-3/TRBV12-4 | TRBD1 | many | CASRGPGTGGYEQYF | TGTGCCAGCAGGGGGCCCGGGACAGGGGGCTACGAGCAGTACTTC
TRBJ1-1 | 15 | TRBV4-2 | - | few | CASSQERRGLGEAFF | TGTGCCAGCAGCCAGGAGCGGAGGGGGTTGGGTGAAGCTTTCTTT
TRBJ2-7 | 12 | TRBV7-2 | - | many | CASARLLYEQYF | TGTGCCAGCGCTCGGCTACTCTACGAGCAGTACTTC
TRBJ1-4 | 15 | TRBV3-1 | - | - | CASSQVPGSSEKLFF | TGTGCCAGCAGCCAAGTCCCAGGTTCGAGTGAAAAACTGTTTTTT
TRBJ2-2 | 17 | TRBV7-9 | - | many | CASSSHRDSTVGGELFF | TGTGCCAGCAGCTCTCACCGGGACTCCACTGTGGGCGGGGAGCTGTTTTTT
TRBJ2-1 | 12 | TRBV25-1 | - | - | CASSESRQEQFF | TGTGCCAGCAGTGAATCCCGTCAGGAGCAGTTCTTC
TRBJ1-2 | 11 | TRBV7-9 | - | - | CASSLEADYTF | TGTGCCAGCAGCTTAGAGGCTGACTACACCTTC
TRBJ1-5 | 15 | TRBV7-9 | - | - | CASSPRQASNQPQHF | TGTGCCAGCAGCCCCAGACAGGCTAGCAATCAGCCCCAGCATTTT
TRBJ1-2 | 10 | TRBV6-1 | TRBD1 | - | CASSRGPDTF | TGTGCCAGCAGCAGGGGGCCCGACACCTTC
TRBJ2-1 | 12 | TRBV24-1 | - | few | CATSDFEVLQFF | TGTGCCACCAGTGATTTTGAAGTGCTGCAGTTCTTC
TRBJ1-1 | 15 | TRBV27 | TRBD1 | many | CASSLSGTGGTEAFF | TGTGCCAGCAGTTTATCCGGGACAGGCGGTACTGAAGCTTTCTTT
TRBJ2-5 | 16 | TRBV7-9 | TRBD1 | many | CASSSGTAKRLETQYF | TGTGCCAGCAGCTCCGGGACAGCGAAACGGTTGGAGACCCAGTACTTC
TRBJ2-2 | 11 | TRBV20-1 | - | - | CSAFLSGELFF | TGCAGTGCGTTTCTCTCCGGGGAGCTGTTTTTT
TRBJ1-5 | 15 | TRBV28 | - | - | CVSRHSRGSRQPQHF | TGTGTCAGCAGGCATTCCAGGGGAAGTAGGCAGCCCCAGCATTTT
TRBJ2-2 | 13 | TRBV12-5 | - | few | CASVMDGTGELFF | TGTGCTAGTGTTATGGATGGCACCGGGGAGCTGTTTTTT
TRBJ2-7 | 13 | TRBV4-1 | - | - | CASSQGDFYEQYF | TGCGCCAGCAGCCAGGGGGACTTCTACGAGCAGTACTTC
TRBJ1-2 | 13 | TRBV7-9 | - | - | CASRPQGSFGYTF | TGTGCCAGCAGGCCACAGGGTTCTTTTGGCTACACCTTC
TRBJ2-7 | 18 | TRBV7-6 | TRBD2 | many | CASSSPGPTAAGGYEQYF | TGTGCCAGCAGCTCCCCGGGTCCCACAGCCGCGGGGGGCTACGAGCAGTACTTC
TRBJ1-1 | 16 | TRBV12-3/TRBV12-4 | - | few | CASSLLSGPGDTEAFF | TGTGCCAGCAGTTTACTGTCCGGCCCTGGGGACACTGAAGCTTTCTTT
TRBJ2-1 | 15 | TRBV6-5 | TRBD2 | - | CASSYQRGDQNEQFF | TGTGCCAGCAGTTACCAGCGGGGGGATCAGAATGAGCAGTTCTTC
TRBJ1-1 | 14 | TRBV10-2 | - | - | CASSERVTYTEAFF | TGCGCCAGCAGTGAGAGGGTAACCTACACTGAAGCTTTCTTT
TRBJ2-3 | 18 | TRBV20-1 | TRBD2 | - | CSASGLAGGVISTDTQYF | TGCAGTGCTAGTGGTTTAGCGGGGGGAGTTATAAGCACAGATACGCAGTATTTT
TRBJ2-7 | 16 | TRBV27 | - | - | CASSWTASAPSYEQYF | TGTGCCAGCTCCTGGACAGCCTCTGCCCCCTCCTACGAGCAGTACTTC
TRBJ2-3 | 15 | TRBV14 | - | - | CASRPSGGRADTQYF | TGTGCCAGCAGACCGAGCGGAGGCCGGGCAGATACGCAGTATTTT